The T cell receptor beta chain under discussion was sequenced for a study of cytomegalovirus exposure and HLA in healthy donors. Study conclusions and caveats: Per a later analysis, about 17,000 TCR beta sequences showed association with HLA alleles at 0.05 false discovery rate.

Points on this clone: Its antigen is undetermined.

13 Jbeta primers and 60 Vbeta primers were used for the PCR. Clones were read by immunoSEQ multiplex PCR, and TCRdb kept only the in-frame ones, dropping some. The table has 95,000 to 150,000 clones, around three quarters seen once. The CDR3 runs 13 residues. J gave up 7 bases and V 4 bases, and 2 bases lay outside the gene matches. Germline V CDR1 and CDR2: SGHKS, YYEKEE (reference sequence). The clonotype was recovered from a female donor in good health and CMV-seronegative. The sample comprised PBMCs. The chain is built from TRBV5-5 and TRBJ2-5, with 12 positions matching TRBD2. CDR3: CASSPTSGGTQYF. In DNA, the CDR3 is TGTGCCAGCAGCCCGACTAGCGGGGGGACCCAGTACTTC.